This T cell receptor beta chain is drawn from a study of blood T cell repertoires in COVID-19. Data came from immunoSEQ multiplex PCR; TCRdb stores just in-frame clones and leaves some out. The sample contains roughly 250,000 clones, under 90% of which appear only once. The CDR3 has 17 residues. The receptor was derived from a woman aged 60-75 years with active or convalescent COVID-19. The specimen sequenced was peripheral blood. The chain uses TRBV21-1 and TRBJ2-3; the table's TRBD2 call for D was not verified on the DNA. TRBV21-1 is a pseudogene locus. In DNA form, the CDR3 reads TGTGCCAGCAGCAAAGGGACTGTTTGGGCCGGCACAGATACGCAGTATTTT. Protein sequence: CASSKGTVWAGTDTQYF.